The entry that follows covers one TCR beta chain sequence. Its specificity is unknown. The sample comes from a study of T cells after yellow fever vaccination. Notes on the study in general: At 96% for CD4 and over 80% for CD8, most primary-vaccination clones showed up again after the booster.

One entry per CDR3 protein, called by TCRdb with MiXCR from the 5' RACE reads. The data contain 600,000 to 750,000 distinct CDR3 sequences, approximately 13% of them singletons. From germline, CDR1 is SQVTM and CDR2 ANQGSEA. Trimming shortened V by 5 bases and J by 8 bases, and 18 bases separated the two germline ends. The CDR3 totals 14 residues. The V call is TRBV29-1, the J call TRBJ1-4; tentative D call: TRBD1 (5 bases). This receptor was obtained from a man younger than 40 who received the YFV17D yellow fever vaccine. Material: PBMCs, obtained on the day of the yellow fever booster vaccination. The CDR3 DNA is TGCAGCGTTCAGCCCCGGGACCCCGGGGAAAAACTGTTTTTT. It codes for CSVQPRDPGEKLFF.